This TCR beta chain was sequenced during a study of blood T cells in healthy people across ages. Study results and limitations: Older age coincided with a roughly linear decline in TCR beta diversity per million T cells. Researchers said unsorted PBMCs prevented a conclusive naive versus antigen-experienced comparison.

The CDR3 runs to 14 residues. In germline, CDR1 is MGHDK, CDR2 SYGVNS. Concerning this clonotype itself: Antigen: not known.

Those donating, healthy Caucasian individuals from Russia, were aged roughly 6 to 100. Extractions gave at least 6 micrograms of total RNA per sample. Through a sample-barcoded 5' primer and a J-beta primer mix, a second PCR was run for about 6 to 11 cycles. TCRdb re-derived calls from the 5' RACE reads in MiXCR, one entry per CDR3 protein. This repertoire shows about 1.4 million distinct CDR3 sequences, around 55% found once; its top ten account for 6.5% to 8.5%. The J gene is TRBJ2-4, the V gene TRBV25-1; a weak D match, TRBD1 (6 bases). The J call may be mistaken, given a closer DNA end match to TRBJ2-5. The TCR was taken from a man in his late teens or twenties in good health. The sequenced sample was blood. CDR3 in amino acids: CASSGVGAPETQYF. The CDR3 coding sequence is TGTGCCAGCAGTGGGGTGGGGGCCCCAGAGACCCAGTACTTC.